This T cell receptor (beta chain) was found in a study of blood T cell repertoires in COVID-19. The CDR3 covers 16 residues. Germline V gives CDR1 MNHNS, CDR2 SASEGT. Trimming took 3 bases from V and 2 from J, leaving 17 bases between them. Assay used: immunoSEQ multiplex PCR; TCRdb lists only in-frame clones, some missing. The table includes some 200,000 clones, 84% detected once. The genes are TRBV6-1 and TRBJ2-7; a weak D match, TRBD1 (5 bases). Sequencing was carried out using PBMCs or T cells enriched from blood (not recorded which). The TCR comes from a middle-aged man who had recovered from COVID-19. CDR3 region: CASSEEGVRKTYEQYF. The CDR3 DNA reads TGTGCCAGCAGTGAGGAAGGGGTCAGGAAAACCTACGAGCAGTACTTC.